This T cell receptor (beta chain) emerged from a study of persistence of HIV-infected CD4 T cells. Overall study context: Median time on suppressive ART was around 8 years.

This clone occurred a few times. As yet, its antigen is unknown. This was the immunoSEQ version 4 assay in survey mode. Each sample used up to about 1 ug genomic DNA diluted to 10 ng/uL. Libraries were prepared by immunoSEQ multiplex PCR; TCRdb keeps only in-frame clonotypes and omits some of them. The sample records some 13,000 clones, about 72% being singletons. Cells were stimulated with CMV-infected fibroblast lysates at approximately 10 ug/mL. Responding CD4+ T cells were sorted by upregulation of both CD40 ligand and CD69. CD4+ T cell counts exceeded 400 cells/uL; CMV serology was positive. The germline CDR1 and CDR2 sequences are MNHEY and SVGAGI. Losses at the gene ends were 5 bases for V and 7 bases for J; bases not matched to a gene: 11. The CDR3 consists of 15 residues.

V usage is TRBV6-5 and J usage is TRBJ2-1; 7 bases map to TRBD1. The source is an adult man with HIV who was CMV-seropositive. The specimen comprised CD4+ T cells sorted from PBMCs after approximately 20-hour stimulation, sampled from a patient who received antiretroviral therapy. CDR3 protein: CASSQFRQGKNEQFF. The CDR3 DNA is TGTGCCAGCAGTCAATTTCGACAGGGTAAAAATGAGCAGTTCTTC.